The sequence of this T cell receptor (beta chain) was determined in a study of blood T cells in healthy people across ages. A second about 7 to 11 cycle PCR used barcoded and J-beta primers. TCRdb ran MiXCR on the 5' RACE reads and lists one entry per CDR3 protein. The repertoire holds 650,000 to 1,000,000 distinct CDR3 sequences, with 35% to 40% as singletons. This clonotype has a handful of counts. The sequenced material came from blood. This receptor was identified in a man younger than 35 in good health.

CDR3 in amino acids: CSARDEWSATRNQPQHF. For the CDR3, the DNA is TGCAGTGCTAGAGATGAGTGGTCGGCAACGCGCAATCAGCCCCAGCATTTT. The rearrangement uses TRBV20-1 and TRBJ1-5; D is ambiguous. V was trimmed by 0 bases and J by 2 bases, leaving 17 bases between them. Looked up from germline, CDR1 is DFQATT and CDR2 is SNEGSKA (reference sequence). This CDR3 is 17 amino acids long.